The T cell receptor beta chain described here comes from a study of blood T cells in healthy people across ages. Whole-study findings and limits: It was found that TCR beta diversity correlated strongly with the percentage of naive T cells.

Through a sample-barcoded 5' primer and a J-beta primer mix, a second PCR was run for roughly 6 to 12 cycles. Each of the cDNA molecules was tagged by a template-switch adaptor with 12 random nucleotides. Each CDR3 protein is one row after TCRdb ran MiXCR on the 5' RACE reads. The profile shows 800,000 to 1,000,000 distinct CDR3 sequences, around 49% of them singletons. The length of the CDR3 is 16 residues. V lost 3 bases to trimming and J lost 7 bases, with 20 bases between them. The germline V gene has CDR1 SGHRS and CDR2 YFSETQ. Per sample, a minimum of 6.5 million PBMCs were isolated. This clonotype was picked up a small number of times. Its antigen is currently unknown.

The material sequenced was blood. The genes are TRBV5-1 and TRBJ2-1; D tentatively reads TRBD1 or TRBD2 (6 bases each). The origin of this receptor is a man under 40 in good health. CDR3: CASSSATGGYVNEQFF. CDR3 bases: TGCGCCAGCAGCTCCGCAACCGGGGGCTACGTGAATGAGCAGTTCTTC.